This T cell receptor (beta chain) was sequenced in a study of blood T cell repertoires in COVID-19. Turning to the study itself: Some COVID-19 samples were acute and others convalescent; all came from the United States, Italy and Spain.

Sequenced by immunoSEQ multiplex PCR; TCRdb stores in-frame clones only, minus some. The data contain tens of thousands of clones, 80% to 90% of them singletons. With 3 bases clipped from V and 3 bases from J, the junction kept 10 bases outside the gene matches. Per germline, CDR1 SNHLY and CDR2 FYNNEI. CDR3 size: 16 residues. The specimen sequenced was peripheral blood. This chain joins TRBV2 and TRBJ2-7; TRBD1 matches at 8 bases. The sequence derives from a woman in her fifties or sixties with acute or convalescent COVID-19. In DNA, the CDR3 is TGTGCCAGCAGTGAGAGGGGGACAGGAGCTATCTACGAGCAGTACTTC. Translating gives CASSERGTGAIYEQYF.